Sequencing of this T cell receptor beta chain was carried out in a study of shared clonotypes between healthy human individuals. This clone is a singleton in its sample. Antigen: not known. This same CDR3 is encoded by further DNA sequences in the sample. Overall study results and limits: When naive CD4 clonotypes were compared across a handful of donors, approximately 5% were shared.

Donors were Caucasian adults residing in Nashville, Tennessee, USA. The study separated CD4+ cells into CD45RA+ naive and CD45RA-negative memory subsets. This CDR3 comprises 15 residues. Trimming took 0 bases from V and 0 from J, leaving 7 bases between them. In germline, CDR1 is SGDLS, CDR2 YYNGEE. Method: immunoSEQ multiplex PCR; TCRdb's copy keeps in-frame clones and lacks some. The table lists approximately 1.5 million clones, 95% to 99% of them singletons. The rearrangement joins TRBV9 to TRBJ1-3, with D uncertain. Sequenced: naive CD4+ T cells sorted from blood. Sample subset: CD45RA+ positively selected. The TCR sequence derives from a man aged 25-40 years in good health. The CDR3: CASSVGGASGNTIYF. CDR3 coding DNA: TGTGCCAGCAGCGTAGGGGGTGCCTCTGGAAACACCATATATTTT.